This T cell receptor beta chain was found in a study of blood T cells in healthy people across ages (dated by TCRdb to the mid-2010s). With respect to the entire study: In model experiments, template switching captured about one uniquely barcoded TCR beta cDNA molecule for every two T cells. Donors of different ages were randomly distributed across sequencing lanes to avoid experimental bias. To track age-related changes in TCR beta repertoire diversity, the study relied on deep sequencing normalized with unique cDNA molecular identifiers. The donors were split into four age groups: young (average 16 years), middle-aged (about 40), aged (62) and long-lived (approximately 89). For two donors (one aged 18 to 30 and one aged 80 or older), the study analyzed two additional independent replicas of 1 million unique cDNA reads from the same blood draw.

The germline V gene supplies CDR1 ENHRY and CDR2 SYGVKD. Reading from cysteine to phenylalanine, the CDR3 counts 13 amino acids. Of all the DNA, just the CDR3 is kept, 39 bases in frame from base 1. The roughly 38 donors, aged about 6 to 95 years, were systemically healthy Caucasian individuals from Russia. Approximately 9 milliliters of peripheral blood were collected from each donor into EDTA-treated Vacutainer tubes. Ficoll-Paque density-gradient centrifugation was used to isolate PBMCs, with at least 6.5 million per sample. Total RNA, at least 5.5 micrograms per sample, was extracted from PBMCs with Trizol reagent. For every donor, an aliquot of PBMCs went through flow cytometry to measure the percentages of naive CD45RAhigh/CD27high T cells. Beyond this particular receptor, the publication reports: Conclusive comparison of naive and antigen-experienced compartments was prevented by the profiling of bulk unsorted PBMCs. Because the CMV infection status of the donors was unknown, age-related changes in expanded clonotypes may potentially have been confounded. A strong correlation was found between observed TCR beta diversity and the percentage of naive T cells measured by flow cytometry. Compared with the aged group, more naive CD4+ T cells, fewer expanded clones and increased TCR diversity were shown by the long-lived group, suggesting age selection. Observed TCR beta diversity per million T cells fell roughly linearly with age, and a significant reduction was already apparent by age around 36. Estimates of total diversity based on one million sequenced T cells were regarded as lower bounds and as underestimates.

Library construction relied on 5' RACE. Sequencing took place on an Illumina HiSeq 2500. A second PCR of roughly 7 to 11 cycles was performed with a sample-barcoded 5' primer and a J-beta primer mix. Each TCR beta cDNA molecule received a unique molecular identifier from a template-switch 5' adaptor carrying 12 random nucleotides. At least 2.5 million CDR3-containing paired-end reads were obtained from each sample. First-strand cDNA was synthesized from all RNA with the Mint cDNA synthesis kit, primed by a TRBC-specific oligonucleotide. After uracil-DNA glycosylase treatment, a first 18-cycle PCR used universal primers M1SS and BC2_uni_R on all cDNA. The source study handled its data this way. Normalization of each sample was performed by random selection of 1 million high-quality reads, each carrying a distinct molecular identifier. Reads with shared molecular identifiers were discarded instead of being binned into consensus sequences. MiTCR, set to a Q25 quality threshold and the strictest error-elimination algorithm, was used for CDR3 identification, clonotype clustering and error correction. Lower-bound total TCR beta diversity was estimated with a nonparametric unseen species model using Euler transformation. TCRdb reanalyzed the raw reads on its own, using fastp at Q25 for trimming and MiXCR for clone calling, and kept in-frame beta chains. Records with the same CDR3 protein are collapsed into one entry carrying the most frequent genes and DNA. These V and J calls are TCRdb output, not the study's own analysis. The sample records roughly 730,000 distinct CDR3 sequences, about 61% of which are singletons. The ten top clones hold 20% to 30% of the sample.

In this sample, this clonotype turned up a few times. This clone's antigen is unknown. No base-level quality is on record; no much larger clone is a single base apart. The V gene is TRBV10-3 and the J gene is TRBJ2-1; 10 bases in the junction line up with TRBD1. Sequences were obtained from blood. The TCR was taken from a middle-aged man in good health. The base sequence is TGTGCGTCCGACAGGGGGCGGGATAATGAGCAGTTCTTC. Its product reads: CASDRGRDNEQFF.